These 30 T cell receptor beta chains share one sample of origin, sequenced in a study of Ad26.COV2.S vaccination and SARS-CoV-2 variants. Treatment noted: around 19 received Ad26.COV2.S at low or high dose, single or two shots; about 5 received placebo; per-sample allocation not given. Sampling occurred on day 63 after the first vaccine or placebo injection. This table comes from immunoSEQ multiplex PCR, and its TCRdb copy is limited to in-frame clones, with some not included. Of about half a million clones listed, about 88% are singletons. Sequenced material: peripheral blood, taken in a trial of Ad26.COV2.S vaccine versus placebo. These receptors all stem from a person between 18 and 65 years old who received the Ad26.COV2.S COVID-19 vaccine or a placebo.

The chain has TRBV10-3 and TRBJ2-5, with D unclear. CDR3 length: 12 amino acids. Germline V gene sequence: CDR1 ENHRY, CDR2 SYGVKD. V gave up 0 bases and J gave up 2 bases, with 1 base separating them. The CDR3 DNA follows: TGTGCCATCAGTGAGTCACAAGAGACCCAGTACTTC. Its translation is CAISESQETQYF.

The chain carries TRBV28 and TRBJ2-3, with D unclear. The germline V gene encodes CDR1 MDHEN and CDR2 SYDVKM. The V gene lost 7 bases and the J gene lost 6 bases, with 11 bases spanning the gap. This CDR3 has 12 amino acids. The CDR3 DNA reads TGTGCCAGCACCACCCGGACGGATACGCAGTATTTT. This sequence encodes CASTTRTDTQYF.

V and J are TRBV28 and TRBJ2-4; D possibly corresponds to TRBD1 (5 bases). V was trimmed by 4 bases and J by 8 bases, leaving 18 bases between them. There are 15 residues in the CDR3. Per the germline V gene, CDR1 is MDHEN and CDR2 is SYDVKM. CDR3 residues: CASSSPSDTLDIQYF. DNA of the CDR3: TGTGCCAGCAGTTCACCCTCGGACACGTTGGACATTCAGTACTTC.

The rearrangement uses TRBV30 and TRBJ1-1; D is possibly TRBD1 (6 bases). Trimming took 2 bases from V and 1 from J, leaving 8 bases between them. The CDR3 has 13 residues. Per the germline V gene, CDR1 is GTSNPN and CDR2 is SVGIG (reference sequence). CDR3 loop: CAWSLTGNTEAFF. The DNA for the CDR3 is TGTGCCTGGAGTCTGACAGGGAACACTGAAGCTTTCTTT. Using reference TRBV30 and TRBJ1-1 for the parts outside the CDR3, the full variable domain is SQTIHQWPATLVQPVGSPLSLECTVEGTSNPNLYWYRQAAGRGLQLLFYSVGIGQISSEVPQNLSASRPQDRQFILSSKKLLLSDSGFYLCAWSLTGNTEAFFGQGTRLTVV.

V gene TRBV29-1 combines with J gene TRBJ1-4; 12 bases line up with TRBD1. Trimming removed 7 bases from V and 10 bases from J; junction bases left unmatched: 4. This CDR3 has 12 amino acids. The germline V gene encodes CDR1 SQVTM and CDR2 ANQGSEA. The chain's CDR3 is CSAGTGGSKLFF. The CDR3 DNA reads as TGCAGCGCAGGGACAGGGGGCTCAAAACTGTTTTTT.

Here the CDR3 reads CASSRDRGSYNEQFF. In nucleotides, the CDR3 is TGTGCCAGCAGCAGGGACAGGGGCTCCTACAATGAGCAGTTCTTC. The V gene is TRBV6-5, the J gene TRBJ2-1; 10 positions match TRBD1. With 6 bases clipped from V and 0 bases from J, the junction kept 2 bases outside the gene matches. CDR1 and CDR2 from the germline V gene are MNHEY and SVGAGI. The CDR3 runs 15 residues.

Concerning this clone: Additional DNA sequences in this sample encode the identical CDR3. The chain couples TRBV19 to TRBJ1-5, with a possible D match to TRBD1 (5 bases). The CDR3 length is 14 residues. Germline assignment: CDR1 LNHDA and CDR2 SQIVND (reference sequence). Trimming removed 2 bases at V and 1 base at J, with 6 bases between. The CDR3 sequence: CASSISGSNQPQHF. The CDR3 DNA reads TGTGCCAGTAGTATATCAGGGAGCAATCAGCCCCAGCATTTT.

The V gene is TRBV10-1, the J gene TRBJ2-3, with D unclear. V gave up 0 bases and J gave up 2 bases, with 12 bases separating them. The CDR3 has 16 amino acids. Germline values: CDR1 WNHNN, CDR2 SYGVQD (reference sequence). DNA for the CDR3: TGCGCCAGCAGTGAGTCGACAAAAGGCTACACAGATACGCAGTATTTT. Its protein is CASSESTKGYTDTQYF.

V usage is TRBV6-2 or TRBV6-3 and J usage is TRBJ1-5; the D is unclear. Germline V gene sequence: CDR1 MNHEY, CDR2 SVGEGT. V dropped 2 bases and J dropped 6 bases, with 11 bases sitting between them. The CDR3 loop spans 14 amino acids. In nucleotides, the CDR3 is TGTGCCAGCAGTTACACGAACAGTTTTCAGCCCCAGCATTTT. Its translation is CASSYTNSFQPQHF.

The chain uses TRBV30 and TRBJ2-1; D is undetermined. Looked up from germline, CDR1 is GTSNPN and CDR2 is SVGIG (reference sequence). Trimming stripped 1 base from V and 11 bases from J, with 9 bases between. This CDR3 is built from 11 residues. The CDR3 here is CAWSAMGQQFF. CDR3 coding DNA: TGTGCCTGGAGTGCGATGGGCCAGCAGTTCTTC. The full variable domain, its missing parts supplied by reference TRBV30 and TRBJ2-1, is SQTIHQWPATLVQPVGSPLSLECTVEGTSNPNLYWYRQAAGRGLQLLFYSVGIGQISSEVPQNLSASRPQDRQFILSSKKLLLSDSGFYLCAWSAMGQQFFGPGTRLTVL.

The chain recombines TRBV13 with TRBJ2-1; D uncertain. Per the germline V gene, CDR1 is PRHDT and CDR2 is FYEKMQ (reference sequence). The ends were cut back, 6 bases at V and 0 bases at J, with 15 bases in the middle. CDR3 length: 16 amino acids. The CDR3 spells CASSMTYIYSYNEQFF. CDR3 nucleotides: TGTGCCAGCAGTATGACCTACATCTACTCCTACAATGAGCAGTTCTTC.

The rearrangement joins TRBV19 to TRBJ1-5; 7 bases are a match to TRBD1. This CDR3 is built from 19 residues. Germline-derived CDR1 and CDR2 are LNHDA and SQIVND (reference sequence). V lost 3 bases to trimming and J lost 0 bases; unmatched junction nucleotides: 14. CDR3: CASSMGFAGTVYSNQPQHF. DNA for the CDR3: TGTGCCAGTAGTATGGGCTTCGCCGGGACAGTGTATAGCAATCAGCCCCAGCATTTT.

V gene TRBV29-1 combines with J gene TRBJ2-7; D is possibly TRBD1 or TRBD2 (5 bases each). V was pared by 4 bases and J by 2 bases, with 15 bases between. This CDR3 comprises 14 residues. Germline values: CDR1 SQVTM, CDR2 ANQGSEA. The CDR3, as DNA: TGCAGCGTTGCGACTACGACAGAAACCTACGAGCAGTACTTC. It translates to CSVATTTETYEQYF.

The chain combines TRBV7-2 with TRBJ1-5; D call uncertain. Trimming left V 2 bases short and J 1 base short, with 12 bases between. The germline CDR1 and CDR2 sequences are SGHTA and FQGNSA. This CDR3 comprises 16 residues. CDR3 bases: TGTGCCAGCAGCTTATCCCCAGGCTTGAGCAATCAGCCCCAGCATTTT. The encoded protein is CASSLSPGLSNQPQHF.

The chain joins TRBV18 to TRBJ1-4, with D hard to call. The ends were cut back, 3 bases at V and 4 bases at J, with 9 bases in the middle. This CDR3 is 14 amino acids long. Per the germline V gene, CDR1 is KGHSH and CDR2 is LQKENI. CDR3 protein: CASSPDLINEKLFF. The CDR3 nucleotides read TGTGCCAGCTCACCGGACCTGATTAATGAAAAACTGTTTTTT.

This clone was seen more than once but under ten times. The V and J genes are TRBV7-8 and TRBJ1-6; TRBD1 might be the D (6 bases). V lost 5 bases and J lost 3, with 11 bases in between. The CDR3 covers 15 residues. From germline, CDR1 is SGHVS and CDR2 FQNEAQ. The CDR3: CASSDRDIYNSPLHF. In nucleotides, the CDR3 is TGTGCCAGCAGCGACCGGGACATCTATAATTCACCCCTCCACTTT.

The V call is TRBV9, the J call TRBJ2-3, with 9 bases aligning to TRBD1. Trimming cost V 3 bases and J 2 bases; bases outside gene matches: 7. The CDR3 consists of 16 residues. The germline gives CDR1 SGDLS, CDR2 YYNGEE. CDR3 in DNA: TGTGCCAGCAGCGCTAGGACAGGGGATCCCACAGATACGCAGTATTTT. It encodes CASSARTGDPTDTQYF.

The chain recombines TRBV5-1 with TRBJ2-2, with 9 bases aligning to TRBD1. With 4 bases clipped from V and 7 bases from J, the junction kept 5 bases outside the gene matches. Germline CDR1 SGHRS, CDR2 YFSETQ. The CDR3 length is 14 residues. CDR3 sequence: CASSQQGADGELFF. CDR3 DNA sequence: TGCGCCAGCAGCCAACAGGGGGCCGACGGGGAGCTGTTTTTT.

Written as DNA, the CDR3 is TGTGCCAGCAGTCCGACAGGGGCCCGCAATCAGCCCCAGCATTTT. It specifies CASSPTGARNQPQHF. The V call is TRBV28, the J call TRBJ1-5; 8 nucleotides line up with TRBD1. The CDR3 spans 15 residues. Germline V CDR1 and CDR2: MDHEN, SYDVKM. The V gene end was trimmed by 5 bases and the J gene end by 2 bases; junction bases not matched to a gene: 5.

The chain recombines TRBV6-5 with TRBJ2-2; no firm D call. The V and J ends lost 7 bases and 3 bases respectively, with 12 bases between them. The V gene's germline CDR1 is MNHEY and CDR2 SVGAGI. The CDR3 is 14 residues long. The CDR3 DNA reads TGTGCCAGCACCCCATTGGGGTACACCGGGGAGCTGTTTTTT. This encodes CASTPLGYTGELFF.

In DNA form, the CDR3 reads TGTGCCAGCAGTCCCCGTTTTATGAACACTGAAGCTTTCTTT. Protein sequence: CASSPRFMNTEAFF. This chain links TRBV27 with TRBJ1-1; unclear D gene. The germline gives CDR1 MNHEY, CDR2 SMNVEV (reference sequence). Trimming shortened V by 5 bases and J by 0 bases, and 10 bases separated the two germline ends. The CDR3 runs 14 residues.

The rearrangement joins TRBV29-1 to TRBJ1-1; D gene ambiguous. The CDR3 covers 13 residues. V lost 5 bases and J lost 1, with 11 bases in between. CDR1 is SQVTM and CDR2 is ANQGSEA in the germline V gene. In DNA, the CDR3 is TGCAGCGTTAGGCCTCGCCCGAACACTGAAGCTTTCTTT. Translation gives CSVRPRPNTEAFF.

DNA for the CDR3: TGCGCCAGCAGCGGAGCGGACCAGGTGGCAGATACGCAGTATTTT. Its protein product is CASSGADQVADTQYF. The chain has TRBV5-1 and TRBJ2-3; D possibly corresponds to TRBD2 (5 bases). V was trimmed by 4 bases and J by 4 bases, leaving 16 bases between them. This CDR3 has 15 residues. Germline V lookup: CDR1 SGHRS, CDR2 YFSETQ.

The chain is built from TRBV30 and TRBJ2-1; no clear D. The germline CDR1 and CDR2 sequences are GTSNPN and SVGIG (reference sequence). The CDR3 is 15 amino acids. Between the trimmed V and J ends, which lost 2 bases and 2 bases, there was a span of 13 bases. Here the CDR3 reads CAWSPHAPPYNEQFF. The CDR3 nucleotides read TGTGCCTGGAGTCCCCATGCTCCTCCCTACAATGAGCAGTTCTTC.

V and J are TRBV30 and TRBJ1-2; a possible D gene is TRBD1 (5 bases). The V gene's germline CDR1 is GTSNPN and CDR2 SVGIG (reference sequence). The CDR3 has 13 amino acids. Trimming took off 5 bases at V and 4 bases at J, with 14 bases between the two ends. In DNA form, the CDR3 reads TGTGCCTGGTCCGCAGGGACGACCTATGGCTACACCTTC. It encodes CAWSAGTTYGYTF.

The chain is built from TRBV24-1 and TRBJ1-1, with 8 bases identical to TRBD1. The CDR3 length is 15 residues. Germline V gene data show CDR1 as KGHDR and CDR2 as SFDVKD. The J segment lost 3 bases and the V segment lost 2 bases, leaving 4 bases of the junction unmatched. Here the CDR3 reads CATSDWDRSDTEAFF. CDR3 DNA sequence: TGTGCCACCAGTGATTGGGACAGGTCAGACACTGAAGCTTTCTTT.

The genes are TRBV18 and TRBJ1-2, with 10 positions matching TRBD1. This CDR3 is 16 amino acids long. Germline CDR1 KGHSH, CDR2 LQKENI. Trimming took 1 base from V and 8 from J; bases not matched to a gene: 10. The CDR3 region has the DNA TGTGCCAGCTCACCACTAGACAGGGGGCGGAATGGAGGCTACACCTTC. Its protein is CASSPLDRGRNGGYTF. Combining the CDR3 with reference TRBV18 and TRBJ1-2 gives the whole variable domain NAGVMQNPRHLVRRRGQEARLRCSPMKGHSHVYWYRQLPEEGLKFMVYLQKENIIDESGMPKERFSAEFPKEGPSILRIQQVVRGDSAAYFCASSPLDRGRNGGYTFGSGTRLTVV.

The chain uses TRBV7-9 and TRBJ2-5; tentatively, D is TRBD2 (5 bases). The CDR3 contains 13 residues. Trimming removed 5 bases at V and 5 bases at J, with 12 bases between. Germline values: CDR1 SEHNR, CDR2 FQNEAQ (reference sequence). The CDR3 loop is CASSGWRAETQYF. For the CDR3, the DNA is TGTGCCAGCAGCGGCTGGCGGGCGGAGACCCAGTACTTC.

The gene calls are TRBV7-9 and TRBJ2-3; tentative D call: TRBD1 (6 bases). V lost 3 bases and J 0 bases, leaving 10 bases between the germline ends. CDR1 is SEHNR, CDR2 FQNEAQ, per germline (reference sequence). The CDR3 runs to 15 residues. The CDR3 here is CASSFMGTSTDTQYF. CDR3 coding DNA: TGTGCCAGCAGCTTCATGGGGACAAGCACAGATACGCAGTATTTT.

This clone was observed a single time. The chain recombines TRBV3-1 (or the pseudogene TRBV3-2) with TRBJ2-3, with 8 positions matching TRBD2. The V and J ends lost 0 bases and 5 bases, in that order; junction bases with no gene match: 7. Looked up from germline, CDR1 is LGHDT and CDR2 is YNNKEL (reference sequence). The CDR3 has 16 residues. The CDR3 DNA reads as TGTGCCAGCAGCCAAGAAGTAAGCGGGAGAGTAGATACGCAGTATTTT. It yields the protein CASSQEVSGRVDTQYF.